What follows describes a single TCR beta chain. Its specificity is not known. TCRdb's copy holds only in-frame clones and misses some; the assay was immunoSEQ multiplex PCR. The sample lists 3,000 to 3,500 clones, less than 85% seen once, with less than 20% in the top ten. Losses at the gene ends were 4 bases for V and 4 bases for J; bases not matched to a gene: 7. This CDR3 region has 15 residues. Germline V gene sequence: CDR1 SGHTA, CDR2 FQGTGA. The sample comes from a study of coeliac disease. Study background: The study queried TRBV7-2 bias without high-resolution HLA data. Broader study findings: In active celiac disease, intraepithelial and lamina propria TRB and TRG repertoires were less clonal than controls. Most TRB amino acid sequences occurred in only one sample. Cross-contamination between intraepithelial and lamina propria cells was possible.

J is TRBJ2-3 and V is TRBV7-3, with 8 bases matching TRBD2. This clonotype originated in a man between 18 and 35 years old with celiac disease on a gluten-free diet. Sequencing input: intraepithelial lymphocytes from the gut. The CDR3 DNA is TGTGCCAGCAGCTCAAGCGGGGGAGGCGCAGATACGCAGTATTTT. Residues: CASSSSGGGADTQYF.